This T cell receptor (beta chain) was found in a study of T-cell reconstitution after alpha-beta-depleted transplantation in children. TCRbeta library construction was performed incorporating unique molecular identifiers. TCRdb fed the PCR reads into MiXCR, producing one record per CDR3 protein. The sample lists roughly 570,000 distinct CDR3 sequences, 27% occurring once. The germline V gene encodes CDR1 DFQATT and CDR2 SNEGSKA (reference sequence). The CDR3 covers 13 residues. Trimming at V came to 3 bases and at J to 10 bases, leaving 5 bases not matched to a gene. A few counts support this clonotype.

The sequencing here drew on PBMCs, taken before TCRalphabeta/CD19-depleted stem cell transplant. The chain carries TRBV20-1 and TRBJ2-1; 11 nucleotides match TRBD2. The TCR sequence derives from a boy younger than two with Wiskott-Aldrich syndrome, due to receive a stem cell transplant. The CDR3 spells CSASTSGSLEQFF. The CDR3 nucleotides are TGCAGTGCTAGTACTAGCGGGAGTTTAGAGCAGTTCTTC.